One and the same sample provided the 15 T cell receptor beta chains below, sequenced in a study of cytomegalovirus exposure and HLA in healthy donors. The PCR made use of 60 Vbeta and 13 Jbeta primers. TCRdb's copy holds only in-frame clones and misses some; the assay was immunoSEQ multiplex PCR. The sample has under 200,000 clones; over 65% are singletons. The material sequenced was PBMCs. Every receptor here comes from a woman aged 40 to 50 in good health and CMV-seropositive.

CDR3 amino acids: CASSWGQGDTGELFF. The DNA for the CDR3 is TGTGCCAGCAGCTGGGGACAGGGGGATACCGGGGAGCTGTTTTTT. This rearrangement joins TRBV7-2 to TRBJ2-2; 11 bases line up with TRBD1. Germline trimming cut 4 bases from V and 5 bases from J; bases unmatched to any gene: 3. This CDR3 spans 15 amino acids. Germline V gene sequence: CDR1 SGHTA, CDR2 FQGNSA. The variable domain in full, completed from reference TRBV7-2 and TRBJ2-2, reads GAGVSQSPSNKVTEKGKDVELRCDPISGHTALYWYRQSLGQGLEFLIYFQGNSAPDKSGLPSDRFSAERTGGSVSTLTIQRTQQEDSAVYLCASSWGQGDTGELFFGEGSRLTVL.

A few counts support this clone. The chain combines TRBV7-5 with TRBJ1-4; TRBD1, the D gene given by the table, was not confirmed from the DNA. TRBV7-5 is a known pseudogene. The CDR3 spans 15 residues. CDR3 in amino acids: CARSPNGQAREKLFF. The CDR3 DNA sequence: TGTGCCAGAAGCCCCAACGGACAGGCTCGCGAAAAACTGTTTTTT.

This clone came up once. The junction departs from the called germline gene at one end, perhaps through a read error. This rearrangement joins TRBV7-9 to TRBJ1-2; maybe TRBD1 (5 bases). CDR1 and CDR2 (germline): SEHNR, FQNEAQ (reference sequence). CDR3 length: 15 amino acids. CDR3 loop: CASNTKTGVNYGYPF. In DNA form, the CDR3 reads TGTGCCAGCAACACCAAAACGGGGGTAAACTATGGCTACCCCTTC.

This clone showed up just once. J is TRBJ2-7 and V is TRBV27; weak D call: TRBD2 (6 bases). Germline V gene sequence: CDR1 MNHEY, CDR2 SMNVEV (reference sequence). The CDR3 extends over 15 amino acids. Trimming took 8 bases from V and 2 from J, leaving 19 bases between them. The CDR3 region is CASSLAGSGAYEQYF. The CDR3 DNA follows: TGTGCCAGCTCCCTTGCAGGGTCGGGGGCCTACGAGCAGTACTTC.

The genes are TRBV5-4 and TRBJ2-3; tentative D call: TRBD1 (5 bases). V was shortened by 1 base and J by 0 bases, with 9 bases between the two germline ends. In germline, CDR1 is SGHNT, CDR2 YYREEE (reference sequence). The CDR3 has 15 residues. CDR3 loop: CASSLSGASTDTQYF. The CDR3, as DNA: TGTGCCAGCAGCTTGTCTGGGGCTAGCACAGATACGCAGTATTTT.

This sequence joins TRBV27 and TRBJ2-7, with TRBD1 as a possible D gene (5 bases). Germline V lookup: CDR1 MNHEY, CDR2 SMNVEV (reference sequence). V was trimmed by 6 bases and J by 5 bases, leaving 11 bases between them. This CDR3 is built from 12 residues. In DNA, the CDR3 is TGTGCCAGCAGGGCTTTGGGGCACGAGCAGTACTTC. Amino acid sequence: CASRALGHEQYF.

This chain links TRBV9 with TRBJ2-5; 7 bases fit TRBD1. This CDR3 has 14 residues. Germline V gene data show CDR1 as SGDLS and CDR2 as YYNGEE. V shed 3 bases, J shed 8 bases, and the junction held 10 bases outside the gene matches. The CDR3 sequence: CASSGRTGGNTQYF. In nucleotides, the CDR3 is TGTGCCAGCAGCGGGCGGACAGGAGGAAATACCCAGTACTTC.

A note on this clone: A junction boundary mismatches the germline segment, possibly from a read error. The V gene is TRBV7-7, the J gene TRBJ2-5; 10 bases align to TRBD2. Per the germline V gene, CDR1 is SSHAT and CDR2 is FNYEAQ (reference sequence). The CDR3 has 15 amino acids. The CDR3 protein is CASSFSGGPSETQYF. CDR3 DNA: TGTGCTAGCAGCTTTAGCGGGGGGCCATCGGAGACCCAGTACTTC.

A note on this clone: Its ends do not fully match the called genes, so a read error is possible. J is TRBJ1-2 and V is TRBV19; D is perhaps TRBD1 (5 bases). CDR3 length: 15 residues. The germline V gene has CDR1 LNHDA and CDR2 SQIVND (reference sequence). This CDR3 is CAIRTGTGGGYGYPF. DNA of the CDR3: TGTGCCATCAGGACCGGGACCGGGGGTGGCTATGGCTACCCCTTC.

Here the CDR3 reads CASSQDSGQVYGYTF. As DNA, the CDR3 is TGCGCCAGCAGCCAAGATTCGGGACAGGTCTATGGCTACACCTTC. The chain combines TRBV4-3 with TRBJ1-2; 8 bases are a match to TRBD1. Germline V gene data show CDR1 as LGHNA and CDR2 as YSLEER. Trimming cost V 0 bases and J 4 bases; bases outside gene matches: 4. This CDR3 is built from 15 residues.

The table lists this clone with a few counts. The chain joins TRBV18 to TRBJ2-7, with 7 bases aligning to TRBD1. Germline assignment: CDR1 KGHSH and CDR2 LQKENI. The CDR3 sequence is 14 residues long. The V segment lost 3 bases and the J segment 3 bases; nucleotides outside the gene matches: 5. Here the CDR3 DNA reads TGTGCCAGCTCACCTTCGGGACAGAGCTACGAGCAGTACTTC. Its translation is CASSPSGQSYEQYF.

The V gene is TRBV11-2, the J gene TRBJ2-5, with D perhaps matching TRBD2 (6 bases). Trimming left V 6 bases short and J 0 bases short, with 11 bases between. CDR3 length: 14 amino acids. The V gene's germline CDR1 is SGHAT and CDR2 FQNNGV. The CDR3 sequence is CASRRGTYQETQYF. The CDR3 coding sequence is TGTGCCAGCAGACGCGGGACGTACCAAGAGACCCAGTACTTC.

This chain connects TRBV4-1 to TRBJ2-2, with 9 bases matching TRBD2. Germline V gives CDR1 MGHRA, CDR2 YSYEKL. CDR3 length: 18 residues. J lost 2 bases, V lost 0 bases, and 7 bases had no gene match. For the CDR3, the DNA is TGCGCCAGCAGCCAAGATCGGGAGACTAGCGGCAACACCGGGGAGCTGTTTTTT. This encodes CASSQDRETSGNTGELFF.

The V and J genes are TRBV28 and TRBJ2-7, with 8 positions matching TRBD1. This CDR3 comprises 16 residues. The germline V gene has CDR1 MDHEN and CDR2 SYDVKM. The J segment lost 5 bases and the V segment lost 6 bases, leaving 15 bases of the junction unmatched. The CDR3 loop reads CASRVGAQGAGDEQYF. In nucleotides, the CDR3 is TGTGCCAGCAGGGTTGGAGCCCAGGGGGCCGGAGACGAGCAGTACTTC.

Here the CDR3 reads CASSLAAVGNSPLHF. In nucleotides, the CDR3 is TGTGCCAGCAGCTTAGCGGCGGTCGGTAATTCACCCCTCCACTTT. The chain joins TRBV7-8 to TRBJ1-6, with unresolved D. The germline gives CDR1 SGHVS, CDR2 FQNEAQ. Trimming left V 0 bases short and J 6 bases short, with 9 bases between. The CDR3 length is 15 residues.